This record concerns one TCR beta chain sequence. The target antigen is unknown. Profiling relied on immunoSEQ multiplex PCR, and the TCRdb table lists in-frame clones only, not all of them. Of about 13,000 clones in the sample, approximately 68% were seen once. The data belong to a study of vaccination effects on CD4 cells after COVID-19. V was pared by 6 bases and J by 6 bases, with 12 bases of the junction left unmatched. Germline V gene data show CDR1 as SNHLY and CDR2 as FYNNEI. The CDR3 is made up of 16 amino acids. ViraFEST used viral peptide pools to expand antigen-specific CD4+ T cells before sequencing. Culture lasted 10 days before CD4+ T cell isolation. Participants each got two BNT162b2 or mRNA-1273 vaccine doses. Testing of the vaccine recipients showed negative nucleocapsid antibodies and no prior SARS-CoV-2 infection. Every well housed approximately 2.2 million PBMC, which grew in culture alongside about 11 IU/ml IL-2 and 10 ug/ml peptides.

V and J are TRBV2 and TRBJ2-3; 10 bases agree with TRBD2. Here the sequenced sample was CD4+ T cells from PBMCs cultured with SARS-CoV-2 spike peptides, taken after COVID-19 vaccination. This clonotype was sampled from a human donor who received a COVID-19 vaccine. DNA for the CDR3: TGTGCCAGCAGACCGGGACTAGCGATTGGGGGGGATACGCAGTATTTT. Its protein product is CASRPGLAIGGDTQYF.